This T cell receptor (beta chain) originates from a study of T cell responses to AZD1222 COVID-19 vaccine. Study findings and constraints: Most donors were white British, females outnumbered males, and clonal diversity was possibly underestimated. Samples come after the peak T cell response, not at day 14. Reportedly, nearly half of unique spike TCRs recognized epitopes outside B.1.351/B.1.1.7 mutations.

The table came from immunoSEQ multiplex PCR; TCRdb's copy has only in-frame clones and leaves some out. The sample has 80,000 or so clones, roughly 80% seen once. To note about this clone: Antigen specificity is unknown.

The sequence was obtained from an adult in good health. The specimen was peripheral blood, collected on day 0 of AZD1222 vaccination.

As DNA, the CDR3 is TGCAGCGTCATACAGGGGATGGTCACTGAAGCTTTCTTT. It encodes CSVIQGMVTEAFF. The chain links TRBV29-1 to TRBJ1-1, with 7 bases matching TRBD1. The V and J ends lost 6 bases and 4 bases, in that order; junction bases with no gene match: 8. The CDR3 runs 13 residues. CDR1 SQVTM and CDR2 ANQGSEA come from the germline V gene.